Listed here are 12 T cell receptor beta chains from one sample, sequenced in a study of regulatory T cells in long-lasting Graves disease. Time point here: newly diagnosed GD, antithyroid drugs for less than 3 months. PBMC-derived RNA was used for the TCR library. Building of the TCR beta libraries involved iRepertoire HTBI primers and Arm-PCR of CDR3 regions. TCRdb re-called the multiplex PCR reads through MiXCR, storing one row per CDR3 protein. The sample has more than 300,000 distinct CDR3 sequences; 12% are singletons. This same sample was also part of a study on T cells in Graves' hyperthyroidism and ophthalmopathy.

Sequenced here: peripheral blood mononuclear cells (PBMCs), sampled at new diagnosis, from a patient treated with antithyroid drugs. All receptors come from a woman aged 18-30 years with Graves disease.

In this sample, this clonotype turned up many times. This chain connects TRBV6-9 to TRBJ2-7; D is unclear. The length of the CDR3 is 15 residues. The V end lost 3 bases, the J end lost 2 bases, and 14 bases lay between the germline ends. CDR1 MNHGY and CDR2 SVAAGI come from the germline V gene. The CDR3 is CASSYSKSPTYEQYF. As DNA, the CDR3 is TGTGCCAGCAGTTACTCGAAGTCACCCACCTACGAGCAGTACTTC.

The CDR3 sequence: CASGYSGQVDQAFF. DNA for the CDR3: TGTGCCAGCGGTTACTCTGGACAGGTGGATCAAGCTTTCTTT. This chain links TRBV6-1 with TRBJ1-1; 7 positions match TRBD1. CDR1 is MNHNS and CDR2 is SASEGT in the germline V gene. The CDR3 runs 14 residues. V lost 8 bases and J lost 9; bases outside the gene matches: 15.

The V call is TRBV6-6, the J call TRBJ2-7; a possible D gene is TRBD2 (6 bases). Trimming took off 0 bases at V and 1 base at J, with 13 bases between the two ends. Per germline, CDR1 MNHNY and CDR2 SVGAGI (reference sequence). CDR3 size: 16 residues. The CDR3 spells CASSYSSGGVSYEQYF. DNA of the CDR3: TGTGCCAGCAGTTACTCGAGTGGCGGGGTTTCCTACGAGCAGTACTTC.

There are many counts of this clonotype. Written as DNA, the CDR3 is TGTGCCAGCAGCTTAGTTTGGGCAGATACGCAGTATTTT. This gives the protein CASSLVWADTQYF. The V and J genes are TRBV7-2 and TRBJ2-3; D uncertain. Germline CDR1 and CDR2: SGHTA and FQGNSA. V shed 1 base and J shed 4 bases, with 6 bases lying between them. CDR3 length equals 13 residues.

This clonotype was recorded at least ten times. This sequence joins TRBV5-1 and TRBJ1-1; D possibly corresponds to TRBD1 (5 bases). CDR3 length: 15 amino acids. Trimming took off 5 bases at V and 1 base at J, with 15 bases between the two ends. The germline V gene has CDR1 SGHRS and CDR2 YFSETQ. The CDR3 DNA is TGCGCCAGCAGGCCATCCAACGGACAGAACACTGAAGCTTTCTTT. Translation: CASRPSNGQNTEAFF.

There are many counts of this clonotype. The J gene is TRBJ2-1, the V gene TRBV2; 9 positions agree with TRBD2. The CDR3 contains 17 residues. Germline values: CDR1 SNHLY, CDR2 FYNNEI. The V gene end was trimmed by 5 bases and the J gene end by 7 bases; junction bases not matched to a gene: 15. The CDR3 nucleotides are TGTGCCAGCAGTTACCCGATTAGCGGGAGTAAAGGTAATGAGCAGTTCTTC. It translates to CASSYPISGSKGNEQFF.

The gene calls are TRBV10-3 and TRBJ1-1; D may be TRBD1 (6 bases). Trimming stripped 6 bases from V and 0 bases from J, with 11 bases between. Germline V gene data show CDR1 as ENHRY and CDR2 as SYGVKD. The CDR3 length is 14 residues. The DNA of the CDR3 is TGTGCCATCAGACGGGCAGGGGTGAACACTGAAGCTTTCTTT. Translated, it gives CAIRRAGVNTEAFF.

This clonotype was counted ten times or more. This sequence joins TRBV5-1 and TRBJ1-6, with 11 positions matching TRBD1. The V gene end was trimmed by 4 bases and the J gene end by 10 bases; junction bases not matched to a gene: 7. The CDR3 is 15 residues long. CDR1 SGHRS and CDR2 YFSETQ come from the germline V gene. This chain's CDR3 is CASSTGTGGRSPLHF. The DNA for the CDR3 is TGCGCCAGCAGCACCGGGACAGGGGGAAGATCACCCCTCCACTTT.

This clonotype was recorded at least ten times. The chain is built from TRBV12-3 or TRBV12-4 and TRBJ2-7; possibly TRBD2 for D (5 bases). V was clipped by 4 bases and J by 7 bases, with 8 bases between them. The CDR3 covers 11 residues. The CDR3 DNA is TGTGCCAGCAGTTGGTCGGGGGAGCAGTACTTC. Translation gives CASSWSGEQYF.

Concerning this clonotype itself: With a much larger clone just one base away, this may be a read error. The chain links TRBV28 to TRBJ2-7; possibly TRBD2 for D (6 bases). Trimming removed 5 bases from V and 0 bases from J, with 20 bases in between. The germline CDR1 and CDR2 sequences are MDHEN and SYDVKM. This CDR3 region has 17 residues. The chain's CDR3 is CASSPTGGAFSSYEQYF. CDR3 bases: TGTGCCAGCAGTCCCACTGGCGGGGCTTTTAGCTCCTACGAGCAGTACTTC.

This clonotype was detected many times. The V and J genes are TRBV6-2 or TRBV6-3 and TRBJ2-3; D is perhaps TRBD2 (6 bases). V was cut by 2 bases and J by 5 bases, with 14 bases left in between. Germline assignment: CDR1 MNHEY and CDR2 SVGEGT. This CDR3 spans 15 amino acids. The CDR3 DNA reads as TGTGCCAGCAGTTACCTGGAGCGGGCGGTAGATACGCAGTATTTT. Amino acids: CASSYLERAVDTQYF.

This clonotype was observed a few times. For the CDR3, the DNA is TGTGCCAGCAGCACCTACAGACAGAACAATGAGCAGTTCTTC. Translated, it gives CASSTYRQNNEQFF. The J gene is TRBJ2-1, the V gene TRBV5-5; TRBD1 might be the D (5 bases). Germline CDR1 SGHKS, CDR2 YYEKEE (reference sequence). The CDR3 sequence is 14 residues long. V was clipped by 4 bases and J by 5 bases, with 13 bases between them.